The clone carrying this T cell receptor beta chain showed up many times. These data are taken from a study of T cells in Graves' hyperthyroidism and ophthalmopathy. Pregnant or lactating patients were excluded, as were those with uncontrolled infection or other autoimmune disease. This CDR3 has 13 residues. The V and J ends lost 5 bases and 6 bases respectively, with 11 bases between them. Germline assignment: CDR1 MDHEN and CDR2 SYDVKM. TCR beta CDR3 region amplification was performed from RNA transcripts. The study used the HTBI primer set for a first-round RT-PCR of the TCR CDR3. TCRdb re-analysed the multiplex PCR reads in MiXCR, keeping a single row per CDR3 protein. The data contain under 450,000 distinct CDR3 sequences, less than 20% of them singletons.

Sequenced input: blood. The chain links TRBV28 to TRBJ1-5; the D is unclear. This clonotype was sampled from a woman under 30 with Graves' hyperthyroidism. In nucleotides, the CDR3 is TGTGCCAGCAGTATTCCACCCGGTCAGCCCCAGCATTTT. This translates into CASSIPPGQPQHF.